This T cell receptor (beta chain) was sequenced during a study of T cell responses to AZD1222 COVID-19 vaccine (dated by TCRdb to the early 2020s). At the level of the whole study: A total of over 230 trial participants underwent TCR sequencing, of whom about 210 had received two doses of AZD1222 and 26 had received two doses of the MenACWY control vaccine. Trial participants were enrolled by age into subgroups of 18-55, 56-69 and 70-plus years, and around 150, 28 and 57 TCR-sequenced participants, respectively, were included in these subgroups. Study-wide conclusions, independent of this receptor: The whole spike protein was spanned by vaccine-associated CD4 TCRs, and dominant responses were seen in regions 160-218 and 743-854. Participants were mostly white British and included more females than males, and it was suggested by the authors that clonal diversity may have been underestimated. Reportedly, almost half of the unique spike-specific TCRs recognized epitopes lying outside the regions that are mutated in the B.1.351 and B.1.1.7 variants. Spike-specific TCR breadth and depth rose significantly after two AZD1222 doses compared with day 0 and with MenACWY recipients. Only five or six AZD1222 recipients were SARS-CoV-2 seropositive at baseline, limiting conclusions about previously exposed vaccinees. In the small 56-69-year group, the increase in depth fell short of significance, most likely because of low power. No day 14 peak-response samples were available, so repertoires were characterized only after the peak T cell response.

The CDR3 regions of human TCRbeta chains were analyzed by immunosequencing. Per the authors' processing: TCRs in the repertoires were compared against a reference library of SARS-CoV-2-specific TCRs that had been generated with the MIRA antigen-specificity platform. Breadth meant the fraction of unique TCRs that were SARS-CoV-2-associated, whereas depth meant the fraction of total T cells that were SARS-CoV-2-associated. Using the MIRA data, each spike-specific TCR was assigned both to the spike region to which the TCR was reactive and to a CD4 or CD8 class. Log10-transformed breadth and depth values were compared by one-way ANOVA with Sidak's multiple comparisons tests. Sourced from immuneACCESS, this table was stored by TCRdb with only in-frame sequences that have V and J called. A share of the clones is absent; for the studies checked, an unresolved V gene accounts for under half, and the remainder has no known explanation. The D gene and trimming were derived from the DNA, and the V and J assignments and clone size from that table. This sample has about 150,000 clones in its table, and 80% to 95% of those were observed once. The ten top clones hold approximately 6.5% of the sample.

Comment on this clone: Its antigen specificity is not known. No base quality values were provided; no much bigger clone lies one nucleotide off.

The junction carries 12 bases between V and J, which are trimmed by 5 bases and 4 bases respectively. The CDR3 measures 15 amino acids from cysteine to phenylalanine. This entry keeps only the CDR3 DNA: 45 bases, framed from base 1. CDR1 and CDR2 are drawn from the germline V gene (reference sequence): MNHEY, SMNVEV. The time point label on this specimen signifies: about 28 days (+/-7) after the second vaccine dose. AZD1222 recipients whose second dose came at about 4 weeks and those whose second dose came at about 12 weeks were combined into one group, since spike-specific TCR depth and breadth did not differ between the two schedules. Vaccinee samples were obtained from the UK trials COV001 and COV002, which included a single-blind randomized controlled phase 2/3 trial of AZD1222 (ChAdOx1 nCoV-19) in healthy adults. For TCRbeta chain sequencing, PBMC samples were collected from trial participants at day 0 and at day 28 after the second dose.

The sample here was peripheral blood, taken 28 days after the second AZD1222 dose. This chain is built from TRBV27 and TRBJ2-6; TRBD1 is possibly the D segment (5 matching bases). The sequence came from an adult who received the AZD1222 COVID-19 vaccine. The CDR3 corresponds to CASSPQGAGANVLTF. The DNA sequence follows: TGTGCCAGCAGTCCCCAGGGTGCCGGGGCCAACGTCCTGACTTTC.